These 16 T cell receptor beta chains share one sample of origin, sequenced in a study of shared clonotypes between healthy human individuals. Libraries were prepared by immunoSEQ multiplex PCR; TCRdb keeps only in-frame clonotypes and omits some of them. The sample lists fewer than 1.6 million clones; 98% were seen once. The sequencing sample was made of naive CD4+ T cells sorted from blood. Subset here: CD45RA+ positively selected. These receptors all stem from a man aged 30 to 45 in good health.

The CDR3 loop reads CASSSSWATNEKLFF. CDR3 DNA sequence: TGTGCCAGCAGTTCCTCTTGGGCAACTAATGAAAAACTGTTTTTT. The chain links TRBV6-5 to TRBJ1-4; no clear D. CDR3 length: 15 residues. The germline V gene encodes CDR1 MNHEY and CDR2 SVGAGI. V shed 4 bases and J shed 0 bases, with 9 bases lying between them.

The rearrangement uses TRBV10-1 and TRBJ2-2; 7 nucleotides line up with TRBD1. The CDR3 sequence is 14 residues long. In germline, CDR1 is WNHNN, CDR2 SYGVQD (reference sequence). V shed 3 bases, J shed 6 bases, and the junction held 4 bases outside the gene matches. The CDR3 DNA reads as TGCGCCAGCAGTGAAGACGGACAGGCCGGGGAGCTGTTTTTT. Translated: CASSEDGQAGELFF.

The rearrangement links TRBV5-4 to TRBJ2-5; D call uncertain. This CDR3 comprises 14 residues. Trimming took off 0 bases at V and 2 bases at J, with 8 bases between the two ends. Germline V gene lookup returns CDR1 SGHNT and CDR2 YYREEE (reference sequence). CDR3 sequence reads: CASSLAGSQETQYF. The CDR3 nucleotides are TGTGCCAGCAGCTTGGCAGGCAGTCAAGAGACCCAGTACTTC.

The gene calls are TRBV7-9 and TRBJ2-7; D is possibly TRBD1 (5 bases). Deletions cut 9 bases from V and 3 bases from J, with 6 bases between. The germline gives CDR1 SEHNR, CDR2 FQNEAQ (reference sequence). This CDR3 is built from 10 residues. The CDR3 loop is CASDSYEQYF. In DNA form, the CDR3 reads TGTGCCAGTGACAGCTACGAGCAGTACTTC.

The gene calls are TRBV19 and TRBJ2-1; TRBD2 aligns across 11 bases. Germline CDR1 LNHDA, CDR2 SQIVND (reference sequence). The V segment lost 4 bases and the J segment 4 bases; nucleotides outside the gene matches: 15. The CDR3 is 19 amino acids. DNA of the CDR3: TGTGCCAGTAGTAACCAACCTTTAGCGGGAGGGCCGGGTTACAATGAGCAGTTCTTC. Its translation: CASSNQPLAGGPGYNEQFF.

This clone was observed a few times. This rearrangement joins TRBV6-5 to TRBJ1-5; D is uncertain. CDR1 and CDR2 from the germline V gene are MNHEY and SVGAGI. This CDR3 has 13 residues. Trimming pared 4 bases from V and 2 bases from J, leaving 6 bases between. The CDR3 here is CASSLERNQPQHF. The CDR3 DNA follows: TGTGCCAGCAGTTTAGAACGCAATCAGCCCCAGCATTTT.

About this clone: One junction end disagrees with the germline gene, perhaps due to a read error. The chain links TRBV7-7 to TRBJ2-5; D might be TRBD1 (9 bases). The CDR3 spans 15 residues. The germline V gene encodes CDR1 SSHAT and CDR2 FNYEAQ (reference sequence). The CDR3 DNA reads TGTGCTAGCAGCTTAGCGGGACAGGGTTCCGATATCCAGTACTTC. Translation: CASSLAGQGSDIQYF.

The chain's CDR3 is CAWSGRERYNEQFF. The DNA of the CDR3 is TGTGCCTGGAGTGGCAGGGAGCGCTACAATGAGCAGTTCTTC. V is TRBV30 and J is TRBJ2-1, with D perhaps being TRBD1 or TRBD2 (5 bases each). Germline assignment: CDR1 GTSNPN and CDR2 SVGIG (reference sequence). V was trimmed by 1 base and J by 3 bases, leaving 10 bases between them. The CDR3 covers 14 residues.

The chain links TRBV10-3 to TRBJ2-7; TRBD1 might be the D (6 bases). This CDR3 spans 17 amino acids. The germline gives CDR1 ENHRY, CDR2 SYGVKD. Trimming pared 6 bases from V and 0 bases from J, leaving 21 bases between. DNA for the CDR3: TGTGCCATCAGAGGTGCGGAGGACAGATTCAACTCCTACGAGCAGTACTTC. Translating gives CAIRGAEDRFNSYEQYF.

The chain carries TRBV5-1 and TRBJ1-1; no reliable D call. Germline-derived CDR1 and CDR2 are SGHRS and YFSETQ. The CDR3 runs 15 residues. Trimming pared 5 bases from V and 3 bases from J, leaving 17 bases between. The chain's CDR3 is CASSFGGRIDTEAFF. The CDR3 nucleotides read TGCGCCAGCAGTTTCGGCGGGAGAATAGACACTGAAGCTTTCTTT.

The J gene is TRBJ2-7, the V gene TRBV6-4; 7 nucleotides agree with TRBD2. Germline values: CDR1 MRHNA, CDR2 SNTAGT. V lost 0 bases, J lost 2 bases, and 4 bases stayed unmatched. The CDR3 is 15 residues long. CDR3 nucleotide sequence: TGTGCCAGCAGTGACTCGCCTAGCGGTACCTACGAGCAGTACTTC. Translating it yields CASSDSPSGTYEQYF.

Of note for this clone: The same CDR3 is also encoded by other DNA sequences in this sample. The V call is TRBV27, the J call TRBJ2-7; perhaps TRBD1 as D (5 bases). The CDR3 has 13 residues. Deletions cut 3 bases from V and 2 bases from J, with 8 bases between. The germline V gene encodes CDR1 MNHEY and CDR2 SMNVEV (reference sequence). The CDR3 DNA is TGTGCCAGCAGTTTCAGGGTCACCTACGAGCAGTACTTC. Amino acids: CASSFRVTYEQYF.

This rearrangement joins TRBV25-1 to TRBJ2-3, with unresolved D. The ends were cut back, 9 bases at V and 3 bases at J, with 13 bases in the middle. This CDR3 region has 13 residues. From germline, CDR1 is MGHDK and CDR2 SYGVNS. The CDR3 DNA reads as TGTGCCAGTAGGCGTTTGTTGACAGATACGCAGTATTTT. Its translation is CASRRLLTDTQYF.

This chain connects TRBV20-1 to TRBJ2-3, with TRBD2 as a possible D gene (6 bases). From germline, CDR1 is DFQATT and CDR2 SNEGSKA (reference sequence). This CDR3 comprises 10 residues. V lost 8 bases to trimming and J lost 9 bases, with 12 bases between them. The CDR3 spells CSLTAGTQYF. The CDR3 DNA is TGCAGTTTAACGGCGGGAACGCAGTATTTT.

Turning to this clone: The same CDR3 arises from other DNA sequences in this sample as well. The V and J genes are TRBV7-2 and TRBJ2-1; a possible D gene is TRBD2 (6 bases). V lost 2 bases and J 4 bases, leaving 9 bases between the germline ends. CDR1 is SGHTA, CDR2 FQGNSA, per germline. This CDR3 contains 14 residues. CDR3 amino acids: CASSLSGSYNEQFF. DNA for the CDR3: TGTGCCAGCAGCTTAAGCGGGTCATACAATGAGCAGTTCTTC.

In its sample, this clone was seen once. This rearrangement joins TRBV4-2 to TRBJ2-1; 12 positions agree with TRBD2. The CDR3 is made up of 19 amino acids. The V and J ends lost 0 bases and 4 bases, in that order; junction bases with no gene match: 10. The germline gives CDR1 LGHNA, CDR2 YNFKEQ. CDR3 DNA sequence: TGTGCCAGCAGCCAAGATCAACTAGCGGGAGGAGGGGTATACAATGAGCAGTTCTTC. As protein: CASSQDQLAGGGVYNEQFF.